This entry is about one T cell receptor (beta chain). Its antigen is still unknown. This record comes from a study of cytomegalovirus exposure and HLA in healthy donors. General study points: Later analysis showed TCR association rates varying by HLA locus, highest for DRB1 and lowest for HLA-C. Upon later analysis, HLA-associated TCR beta chains proved more clonally expanded than other, equally common chains. As a later analysis showed, a missense DCLRE1C variant was linked to trimming of TCR beta V- and J-genes.

The CDR3 is 13 residues long. V dropped 4 bases and J dropped 5 bases, with 10 bases sitting between them. The PCR ran on 60 Vbeta and 13 Jbeta primers. In the original workflow: Per a later analysis, the number of unique TCR beta chains was about 80 million, of which about 10 million were shared. Profiling relied on immunoSEQ multiplex PCR, and the TCRdb table lists in-frame clones only, not all of them. D and trimming come from the DNA, and the V and J calls and clone size come from that table. Of 180,000 or so clones listed, 60% to 85% are singletons. Input material: PBMCs. The rearrangement joins TRBV23-1 to TRBJ2-3; a weak D match, TRBD2 (6 bases). TRBV23-1 is classed as an ORF, of uncertain function. This TCR came from a female donor in good health and CMV-seronegative. DNA of the CDR3: TGCGCCAGCAGTCGGGACTGGGAAGATACGCAGTATTTT. Residues: CASSRDWEDTQYF.